This T cell receptor (beta chain) is drawn from a study of cytomegalovirus exposure and HLA in healthy donors. Study observations and caveats: A later look showed TCR association rates differing by HLA locus, highest for DRB1 and lowest for HLA-C.

Unrecorded immune exposures were likely, despite nominal health at sampling. With 60 Vbeta and 13 Jbeta primers, the PCR was carried out. Using immunoSEQ multiplex PCR, the repertoire was profiled, and TCRdb retains in-frame clones only, with some absent. In the table there are 200,000 to 250,000 clones, about 77% of which are singletons. About this clone: Antigen specificity is unknown.

The receptor's source is a woman aged 25 to 39 in good health and CMV-seronegative. The source material was PBMCs.

The CDR3 DNA is TGTGCCAGCAGCACCACAGGGGGGATCCTCGCCGAAGCTTTCTTT. Translation gives CASSTTGGILAEAFF. V and J are TRBV7-8 and TRBJ1-1, with TRBD1 identical over 8 bases. Looked up from germline, CDR1 is SGHVS and CDR2 is FQNEAQ. This CDR3 is built from 15 residues. V shed 5 bases and J 8 bases; nucleotides not matched to a gene: 13.